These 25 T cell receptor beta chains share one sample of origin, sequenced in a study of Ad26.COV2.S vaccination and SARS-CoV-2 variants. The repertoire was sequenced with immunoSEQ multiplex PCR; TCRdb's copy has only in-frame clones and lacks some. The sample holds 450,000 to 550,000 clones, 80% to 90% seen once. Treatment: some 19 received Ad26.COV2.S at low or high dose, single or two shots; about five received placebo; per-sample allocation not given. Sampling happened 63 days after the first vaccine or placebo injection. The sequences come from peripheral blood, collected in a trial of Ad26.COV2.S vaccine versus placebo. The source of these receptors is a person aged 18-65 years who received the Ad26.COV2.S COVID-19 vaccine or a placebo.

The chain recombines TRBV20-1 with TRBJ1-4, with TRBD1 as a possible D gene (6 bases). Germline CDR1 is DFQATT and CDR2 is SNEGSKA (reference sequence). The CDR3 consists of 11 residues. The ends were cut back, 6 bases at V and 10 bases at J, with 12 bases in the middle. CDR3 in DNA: TGCAGTGCCCTATTGACAGGAAAACTGTTTTTT. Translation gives CSALLTGKLFF.

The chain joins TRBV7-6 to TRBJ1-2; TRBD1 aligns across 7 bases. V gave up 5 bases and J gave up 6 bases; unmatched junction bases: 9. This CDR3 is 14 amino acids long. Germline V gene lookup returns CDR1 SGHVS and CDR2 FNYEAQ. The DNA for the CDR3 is TGTGCCAGCAGCCTTACAGGGGCGGGGGATGGCTACACCTTC. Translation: CASSLTGAGDGYTF.

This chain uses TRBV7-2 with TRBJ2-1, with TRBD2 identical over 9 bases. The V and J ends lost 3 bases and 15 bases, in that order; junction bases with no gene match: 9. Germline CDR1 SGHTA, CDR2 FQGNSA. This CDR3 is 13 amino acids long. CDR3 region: CASSLLAGLGWFF. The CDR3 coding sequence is TGTGCCAGCAGCTTGCTAGCGGGGCTCGGCTGGTTCTTC. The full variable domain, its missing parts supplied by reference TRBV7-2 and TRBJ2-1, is GAGVSQSPSNKVTEKGKDVELRCDPISGHTALYWYRQSLGQGLEFLIYFQGNSAPDKSGLPSDRFSAERTGGSVSTLTIQRTQQEDSAVYLCASSLLAGLGWFFGPGTRLTVL.

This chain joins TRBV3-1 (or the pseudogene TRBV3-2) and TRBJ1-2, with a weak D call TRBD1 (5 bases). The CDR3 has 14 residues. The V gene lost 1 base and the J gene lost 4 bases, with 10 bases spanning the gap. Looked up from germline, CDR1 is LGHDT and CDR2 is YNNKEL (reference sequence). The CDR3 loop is CASSQVGGPYGYTF. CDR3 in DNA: TGTGCCAGCAGCCAAGTCGGGGGACCCTATGGCTACACCTTC.

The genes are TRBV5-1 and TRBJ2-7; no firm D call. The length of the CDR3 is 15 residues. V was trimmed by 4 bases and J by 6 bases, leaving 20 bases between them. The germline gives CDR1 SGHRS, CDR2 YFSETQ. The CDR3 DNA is TGCGCCAGCAGCCTTCTGGGGTTGGCTCCCCCCGAGCAGTACTTC. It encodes CASSLLGLAPPEQYF.

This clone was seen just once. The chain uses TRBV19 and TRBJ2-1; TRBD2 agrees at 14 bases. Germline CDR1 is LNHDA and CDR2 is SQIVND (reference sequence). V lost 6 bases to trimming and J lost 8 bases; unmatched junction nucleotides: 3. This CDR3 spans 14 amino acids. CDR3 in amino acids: CASRWTSGRYEQFF. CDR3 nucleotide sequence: TGTGCCAGTAGGTGGACTAGCGGGAGGTATGAGCAGTTCTTC.

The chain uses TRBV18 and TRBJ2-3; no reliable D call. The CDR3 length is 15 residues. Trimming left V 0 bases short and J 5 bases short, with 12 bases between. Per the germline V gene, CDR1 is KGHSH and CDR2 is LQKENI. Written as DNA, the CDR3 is TGTGCCAGCTCACCACCGAGGCCGACGGGAGATACGCAGTATTTT. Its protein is CASSPPRPTGDTQYF.

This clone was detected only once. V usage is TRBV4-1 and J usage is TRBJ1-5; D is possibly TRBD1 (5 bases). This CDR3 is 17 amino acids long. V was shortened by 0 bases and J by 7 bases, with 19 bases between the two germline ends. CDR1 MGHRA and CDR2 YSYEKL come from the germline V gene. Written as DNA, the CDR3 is TGCGCCAGCAGCCAAGATCTGGCAGGGAGTGGGGTACAGCCCCAGCATTTT. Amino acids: CASSQDLAGSGVQPQHF.

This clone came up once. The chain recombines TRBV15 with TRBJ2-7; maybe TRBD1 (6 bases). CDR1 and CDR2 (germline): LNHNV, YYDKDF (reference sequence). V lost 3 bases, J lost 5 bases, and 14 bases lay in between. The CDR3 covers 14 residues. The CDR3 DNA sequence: TGTGCCACCAGCAGGGATAACAGGGCGGACGAGCAGTACTTC. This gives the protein CATSRDNRADEQYF. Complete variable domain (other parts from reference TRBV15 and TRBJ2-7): DAMVIQNPRYQVTQFGKPVTLSCSQTLNHNVMYWYQQKSSQAPKLLFHYYDKDFNNEADTPDNFQSRRPNTSFCFLDIRSPGLGDTAMYLCATSRDNRADEQYFGPGTRLTVT.

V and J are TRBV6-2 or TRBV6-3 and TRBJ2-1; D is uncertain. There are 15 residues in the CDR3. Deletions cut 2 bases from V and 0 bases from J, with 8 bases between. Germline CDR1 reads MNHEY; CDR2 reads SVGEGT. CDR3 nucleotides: TGTGCCAGCAGTTACAATCAGCGCTCCTACAATGAGCAGTTCTTC. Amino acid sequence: CASSYNQRSYNEQFF.

The CDR3 DNA sequence: TGCGCCAGCAGCTTGGGGGGACTAGCGGGGAGGAACACCGGGGAGCTGTTTTTT. Translated: CASSLGGLAGRNTGELFF. This chain joins TRBV5-1 and TRBJ2-2, with 13 nucleotides matching TRBD2. V was pared by 0 bases and J by 1 base, with 3 bases of the junction left unmatched. The CDR3 extends over 18 amino acids. Germline lookup yields CDR1 SGHRS and CDR2 YFSETQ.

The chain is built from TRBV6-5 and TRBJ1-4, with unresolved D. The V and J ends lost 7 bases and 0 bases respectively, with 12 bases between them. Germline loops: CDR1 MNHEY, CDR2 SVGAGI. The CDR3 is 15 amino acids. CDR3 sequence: CASNPGPPTNEKLFF. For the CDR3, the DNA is TGTGCCAGCAACCCTGGACCTCCAACTAATGAAAAACTGTTTTTT.

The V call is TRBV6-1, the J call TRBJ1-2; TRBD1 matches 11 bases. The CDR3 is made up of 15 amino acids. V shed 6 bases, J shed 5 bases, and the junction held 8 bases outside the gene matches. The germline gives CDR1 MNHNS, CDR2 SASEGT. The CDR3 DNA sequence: TGTGCCAGCAGGTCCGGGACAGGGGGGAGATATGGCTACACCTTC. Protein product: CASRSGTGGRYGYTF.

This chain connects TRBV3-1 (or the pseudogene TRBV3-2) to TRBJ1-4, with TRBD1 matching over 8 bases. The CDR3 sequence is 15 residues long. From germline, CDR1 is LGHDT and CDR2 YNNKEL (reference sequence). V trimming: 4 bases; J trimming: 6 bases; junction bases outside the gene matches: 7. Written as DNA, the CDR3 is TGTGCCAGCAGCCGAACCCGGGACAGGCATGAAAAACTGTTTTTT. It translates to CASSRTRDRHEKLFF.

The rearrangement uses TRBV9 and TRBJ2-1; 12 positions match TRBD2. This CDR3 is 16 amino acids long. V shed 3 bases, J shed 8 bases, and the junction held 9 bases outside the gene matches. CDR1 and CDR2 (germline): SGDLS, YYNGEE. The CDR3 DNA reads TGTGCCAGCAGCGCACACACTAGCGGGGGGATAGATGAGCAGTTCTTC. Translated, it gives CASSAHTSGGIDEQFF.

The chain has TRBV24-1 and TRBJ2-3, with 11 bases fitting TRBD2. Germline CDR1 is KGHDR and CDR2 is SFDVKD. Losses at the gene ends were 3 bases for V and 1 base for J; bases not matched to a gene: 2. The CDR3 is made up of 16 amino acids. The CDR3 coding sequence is TGTGCCACCAGTGATGTACTAGCGGGAGGCACAGATACGCAGTATTTT. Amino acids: CATSDVLAGGTDTQYF.

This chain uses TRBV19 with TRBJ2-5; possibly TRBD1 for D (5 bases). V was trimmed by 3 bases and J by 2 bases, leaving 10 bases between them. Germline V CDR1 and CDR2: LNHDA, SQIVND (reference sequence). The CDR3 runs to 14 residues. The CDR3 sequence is CASSMGRQQETQYF. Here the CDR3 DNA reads TGTGCCAGTAGTATGGGCAGACAGCAAGAGACCCAGTACTTC.

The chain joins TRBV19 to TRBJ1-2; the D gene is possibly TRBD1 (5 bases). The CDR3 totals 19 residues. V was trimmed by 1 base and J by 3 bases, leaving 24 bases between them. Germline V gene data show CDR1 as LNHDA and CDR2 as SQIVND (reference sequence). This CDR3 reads CASSIVTGPGAADHYGYTF. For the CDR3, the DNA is TGTGCCAGTAGTATAGTCACGGGCCCTGGGGCCGCCGATCACTATGGCTACACCTTC.

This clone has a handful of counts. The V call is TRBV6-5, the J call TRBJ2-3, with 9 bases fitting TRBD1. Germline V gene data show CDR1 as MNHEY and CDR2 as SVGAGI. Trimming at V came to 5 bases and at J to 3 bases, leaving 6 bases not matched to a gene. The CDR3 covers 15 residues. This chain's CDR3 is CASSIDRGMTDTQYF. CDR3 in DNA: TGTGCCAGCAGTATCGACAGGGGGATGACAGATACGCAGTATTTT.

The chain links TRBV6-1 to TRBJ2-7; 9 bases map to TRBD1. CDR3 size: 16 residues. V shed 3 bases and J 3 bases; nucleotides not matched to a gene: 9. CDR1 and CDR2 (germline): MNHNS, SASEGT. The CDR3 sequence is CASSEIAGTGNYEQYF. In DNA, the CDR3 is TGTGCCAGCAGTGAGATCGCCGGGACAGGGAACTACGAGCAGTACTTC.

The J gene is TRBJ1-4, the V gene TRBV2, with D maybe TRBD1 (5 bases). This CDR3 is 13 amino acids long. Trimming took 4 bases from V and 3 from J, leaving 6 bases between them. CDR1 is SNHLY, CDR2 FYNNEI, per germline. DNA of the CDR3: TGTGCCAGCAGTGGGGGCGCTAATGAAAAACTGTTTTTT. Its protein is CASSGGANEKLFF. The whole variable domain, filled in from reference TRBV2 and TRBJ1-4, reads EPEVTQTPSHQVTQMGQEVILRCVPISNHLYFYWYRQILGQKVEFLVSFYNNEISEKSEIFDDQFSVERPDGSNFTLKIRSTKLEDSAMYFCASSGGANEKLFFGSGTQLSVL.

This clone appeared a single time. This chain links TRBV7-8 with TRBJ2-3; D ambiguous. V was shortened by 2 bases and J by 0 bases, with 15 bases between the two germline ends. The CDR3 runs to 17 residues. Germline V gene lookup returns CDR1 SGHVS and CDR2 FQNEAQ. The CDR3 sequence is CASSLNIAAASTDTQYF. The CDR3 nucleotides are TGTGCCAGCAGCTTAAATATAGCCGCCGCGAGCACAGATACGCAGTATTTT.

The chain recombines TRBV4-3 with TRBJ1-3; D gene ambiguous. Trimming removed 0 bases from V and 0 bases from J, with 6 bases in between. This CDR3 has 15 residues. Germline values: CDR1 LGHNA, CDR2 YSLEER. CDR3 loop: CASSQEVDSGNTIYF. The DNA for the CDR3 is TGCGCCAGCAGCCAAGAGGTAGACTCTGGAAACACCATATATTTT.

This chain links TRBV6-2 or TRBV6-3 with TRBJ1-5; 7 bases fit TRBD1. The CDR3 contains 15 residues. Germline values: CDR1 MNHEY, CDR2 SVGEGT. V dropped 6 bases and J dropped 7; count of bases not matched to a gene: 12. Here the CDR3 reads CASSFRGRNDQPQHF. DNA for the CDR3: TGTGCCAGCAGCTTTAGGGGGCGCAATGACCAGCCCCAGCATTTT.

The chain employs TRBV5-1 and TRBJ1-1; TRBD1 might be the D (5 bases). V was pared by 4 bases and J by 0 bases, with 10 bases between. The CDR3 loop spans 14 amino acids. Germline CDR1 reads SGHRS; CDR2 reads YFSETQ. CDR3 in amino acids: CASSRGEMNTEAFF. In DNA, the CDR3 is TGCGCCAGCAGCCGGGGGGAGATGAACACTGAAGCTTTCTTT.